The entry that follows covers one T cell receptor (beta chain) sequence. Its antigen is currently unknown. This sample is drawn from a study of early T cells in non-severe SARS-CoV-2 infection. Overall study: Alpha and beta chains were unpaired, from unsorted whole-blood bulk RNA.

Between the trimmed V and J ends, which lost 5 bases and 8 bases, there was a span of 12 bases. This CDR3 comprises 12 residues. Per the germline V gene, CDR1 is SGHVS and CDR2 is FNYEAQ. Tagging with unique molecular identifiers was applied to individual cDNA molecules. MiXCR was run by TCRdb on the 5' RACE reads, yielding one entry per CDR3 protein. The sample includes tens of thousands of distinct CDR3 sequences, less than 15% seen only once; the top ten take roughly 6%. Study-wide results and limits: VDJdb-based matching was biased toward anti-spike CD8 responses and missed private and CD4 specificities.

The receptor comes from an adult who was a healthcare worker with PCR-confirmed SARS-CoV-2 infection or an uninfected control (not recorded which). The rearrangement joins TRBV7-6 to TRBJ1-1; unclear D gene. The source material was whole blood. The CDR3 DNA is TGTGCCAGCAGCCAGTCTGGAGCCGAAGCTTTCTTT. This encodes CASSQSGAEAFF. Variable domain in full (rest from reference TRBV7-6 and TRBJ1-1): GAGVSQSPRYKVTKRGQDVALRCDPISGHVSLYWYRQALGQGPEFLTYFNYEAQQDKSGLPNDRFSAERPEGSISTLTIQRTEQRDSAMYRCASSQSGAEAFFGQGTRLTVV.